In its sample, the clone carrying this T cell receptor (beta chain) was seen many times. These data come from a study of T cell repertoires in cytomegalovirus infection. Study context: An indication of both CMV infection and matching HLA type came from public TCR beta signatures.

This CDR3 has 16 residues. From germline, CDR1 is SGHNT and CDR2 YYREEE (reference sequence). V dropped 3 bases and J dropped 4; count of bases not matched to a gene: 9. From the reads, TCRdb called clonotypes with MiXCR, one entry per CDR3 protein. The sample lists hundreds of thousands of distinct CDR3 sequences; around 10% were seen once. The sample consisted of PBMCs. The chain combines TRBV5-4 with TRBJ2-3, with 9 bases identical to TRBD1. The TCR sequence derives from a human donor in good health (CMV status not recorded). Some clones in this sample may be carry-over from other donors' samples. This CDR3 is CASSYPPGQGPDTQYF. CDR3 in DNA: TGTGCCAGCAGCTACCCGCCGGGACAGGGACCAGATACGCAGTATTTT.